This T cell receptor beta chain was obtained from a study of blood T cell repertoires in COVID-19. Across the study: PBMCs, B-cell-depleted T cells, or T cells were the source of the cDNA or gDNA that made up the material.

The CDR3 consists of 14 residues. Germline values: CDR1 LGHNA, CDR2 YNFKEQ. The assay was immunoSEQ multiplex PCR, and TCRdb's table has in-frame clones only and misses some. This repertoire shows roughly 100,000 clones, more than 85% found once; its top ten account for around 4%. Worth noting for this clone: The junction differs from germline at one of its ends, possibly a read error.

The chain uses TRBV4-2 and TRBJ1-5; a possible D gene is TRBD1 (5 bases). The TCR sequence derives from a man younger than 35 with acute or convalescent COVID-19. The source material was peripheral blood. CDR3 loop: CASSEEGVSWPQHF. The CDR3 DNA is TGTGCCAGCAGCGAAGAAGGGGTGAGCTGGCCCCAGCATTTT.